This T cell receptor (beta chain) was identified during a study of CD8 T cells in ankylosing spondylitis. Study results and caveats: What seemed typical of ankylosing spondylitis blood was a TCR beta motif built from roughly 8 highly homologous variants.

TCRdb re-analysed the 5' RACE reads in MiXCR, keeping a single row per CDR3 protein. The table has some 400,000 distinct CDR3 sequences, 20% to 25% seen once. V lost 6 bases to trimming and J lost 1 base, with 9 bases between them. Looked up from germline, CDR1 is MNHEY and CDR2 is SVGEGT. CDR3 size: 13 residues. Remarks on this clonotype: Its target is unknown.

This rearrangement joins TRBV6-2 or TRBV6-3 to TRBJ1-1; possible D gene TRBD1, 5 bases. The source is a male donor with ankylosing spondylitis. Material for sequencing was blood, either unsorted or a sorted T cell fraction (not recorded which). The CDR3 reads CASSREANTEAFF. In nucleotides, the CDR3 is TGTGCCAGCAGCAGGGAGGCGAACACTGAAGCTTTCTTT.